Listed below are T cell receptor beta chains from one sample, sequenced in a study of identifying expanded T cells in peripheral blood. TCRdb keeps only in-frame clones here, not all; method: immunoSEQ multiplex PCR. The sample shows over 100,000 clones, about nine tenths of them seen only once. Sample: blood. The receptors originated from a person between 18 and 70 years old in good health. CDR3s include the opening cysteine and the closing phenylalanine or tryptophan.

CDR3	V	J
CASSPGPITGGEQFF	TRBV7-3	TRBJ2-1
CASSPQGQAHNEQFF	TRBV6-1	TRBJ2-1
CASSGTPGQPITYEAFF	TRBV6-1	TRBJ1-1
CASSQPGQPSGANVLTF	TRBV4-1	TRBJ2-6
CASSEGQGNGLSYGYTF	TRBV9	TRBJ1-2
CASSQGTGIGSGANVLTF	TRBV4-1	TRBJ2-6
CASRQGATDTQYF	TRBV7-9	TRBJ2-3
CASSIKGSSYNEQFF	TRBV19	TRBJ2-1
CASSPGRPNTEAFF	TRBV6-4	TRBJ1-1
CASSGQTSGGSNEQFF	TRBV5-4	TRBJ2-1
CASKNGGQSYGYTF	TRBV6-5	TRBJ1-2
CASVPGRNTGELFF	TRBV19	TRBJ2-2
CASSLGMLSSYNEQFF	TRBV5-1	TRBJ2-1
CASRIEDRARAEAFF	TRBV10-2	TRBJ1-1
CASSLQGYGGYTF	TRBV6-5	TRBJ1-2
CAISDQVPLDTEAFF	TRBV10-3	TRBJ1-1
CASSVQEPILYGYTF	TRBV19	TRBJ1-2
CASSLASGQETQYF	TRBV5-1	TRBJ2-5
CASSRNQGVHEQYF	TRBV6-5	TRBJ2-7
CAISPVGSGEQYF	TRBV10-3	TRBJ2-7
CASSLDHWNNEQFF	TRBV5-5	TRBJ2-1
CANSQWINTEAFF	TRBV5-8	TRBJ1-1
CASSLGQDIYGYTF	TRBV5-6	TRBJ1-2
CASSMGDFSSYNEQFF	TRBV19	TRBJ2-1
CASSLGSYVARNQPQHF	TRBV7-7	TRBJ1-5
CASSIAHREGTEAFF	TRBV19	TRBJ1-1
CASSPNLGAETQYF	TRBV4-3	TRBJ2-5
CASSYGTDYEQYF	TRBV5-6	TRBJ2-7
CASTTVRGYRYTF	TRBV6-6	TRBJ1-2
CASSLEDNVLTF	TRBV5-1	TRBJ2-6
CASSLTSQGESYNSPLHF	TRBV7-9	TRBJ1-6
CASSGGTYTQYF	TRBV28	TRBJ2-3
CAGRDRSYNEQFF	TRBV6-8	TRBJ2-1
CSVEVVAGMYNEQFF	TRBV29-1	TRBJ2-1
CASSGGHPVITHFPAEAFF	TRBV19	TRBJ1-1
CASPTDPGSYEQYF	TRBV18	TRBJ2-7
CASSQGRGGMGETQYF	TRBV4-2	TRBJ2-5
CASSSTGMINEKLFF	TRBV11-2	TRBJ1-4
CASSYGAGSSGNTIYF	TRBV6-5	TRBJ1-3
CASSPPQRRSYNEQFF	TRBV19	TRBJ2-1
CASSLGQGETYEQYF	TRBV11-3	TRBJ2-7
CASSLPGSSNQPQHF	TRBV7-9	TRBJ1-5